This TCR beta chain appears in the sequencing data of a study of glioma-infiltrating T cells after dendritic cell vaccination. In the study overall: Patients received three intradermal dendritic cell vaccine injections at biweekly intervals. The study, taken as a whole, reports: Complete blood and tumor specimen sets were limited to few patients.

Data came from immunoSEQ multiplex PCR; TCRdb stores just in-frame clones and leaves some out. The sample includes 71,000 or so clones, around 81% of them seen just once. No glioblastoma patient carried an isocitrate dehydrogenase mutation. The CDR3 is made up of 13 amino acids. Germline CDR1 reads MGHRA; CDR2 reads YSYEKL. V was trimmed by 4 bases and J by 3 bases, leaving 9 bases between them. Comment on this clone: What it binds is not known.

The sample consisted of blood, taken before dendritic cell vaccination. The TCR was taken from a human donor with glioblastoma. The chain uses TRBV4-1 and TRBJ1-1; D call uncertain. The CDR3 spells CASSREEDTEAFF. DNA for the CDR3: TGCGCCAGCAGCCGGGAGGAGGACACTGAAGCTTTCTTT.